This paragraph covers one T cell receptor (beta chain) sequence. The antigen remains unidentified. Produced via immunoSEQ multiplex PCR; TCRdb's table is partial and in-frame only. The sample has about 330,000 clones, 90% seen once; the top ten hold approximately 5.8%. This entry is derived from a study of Ad26.COV2.S vaccination and SARS-CoV-2 variants. As for the study in general: Ad26.COV2.S given intramuscularly, once or twice 56 days apart. Study results and limitations: Vaccine and placebo groups showed comparable non-spike TCR breadth. Total T cell responses were possibly underestimated by TCR breadth and depth analyses.

CDR3 size: 11 residues. Trimming left V 6 bases short and J 1 base short, with 3 bases between. The germline CDR1 and CDR2 sequences are SQVTM and ANQGSEA. Treatment indicated: over 15 received Ad26.COV2.S at low or high dose, single or two shots; about 5 received placebo; per-sample allocation not given. Specimen acquisition occurred on day 63 following the initial vaccine or placebo injection. The sequence came from a person between 18 and 59 years old who received the Ad26.COV2.S COVID-19 vaccine or a placebo. The sequencing used peripheral blood, collected in a trial of Ad26.COV2.S vaccine versus placebo. The chain joins TRBV29-1 to TRBJ2-2; D unresolved. Here the CDR3 DNA reads TGCAGCGTGCAGAACACCGGGGAGCTGTTTTTT. Its protein is CSVQNTGELFF.